These 7 T cell receptor beta chains share one sample of origin, sequenced in a study of blood T cell repertoires in COVID-19. Here immunoSEQ multiplex PCR was the method, and the copy in TCRdb shows in-frame clones only, minus some. This table has 250,000 to 350,000 clones, 85% to 90% appearing once. Material: peripheral blood. These receptors all stem from a woman younger than 45 with COVID-19, enrolled during active disease.

The chain has TRBV11-2 and TRBJ2-7, with 7 bases matching TRBD1. Per the germline V gene, CDR1 is SGHAT and CDR2 is FQNNGV. The CDR3 extends over 13 amino acids. Losses at the gene ends were 5 bases for V and 3 bases for J; bases not matched to a gene: 4. CDR3 nucleotides: TGTGCCAGCAGCCTGGGACAGAGCTACGAGCAGTACTTC. Translated: CASSLGQSYEQYF.

The chain couples TRBV10-3 to TRBJ1-6; 8 nucleotides match TRBD1. Germline CDR1 and CDR2: ENHRY and SYGVKD. With 3 bases clipped from V and 1 base from J, the junction kept 8 bases outside the gene matches. The CDR3 is 18 residues long. This CDR3 is CAISDPGGKGSYNSPLHF. In DNA form, the CDR3 reads TGTGCCATCAGTGATCCAGGGGGCAAGGGGTCCTATAATTCACCCCTCCACTTT.

This chain joins TRBV20-1 and TRBJ1-1; possibly TRBD1 for D (5 bases). Germline CDR1 reads DFQATT; CDR2 reads SNEGSKA (reference sequence). The CDR3 length is 10 residues. V lost 3 bases to trimming and J lost 7 bases, with 6 bases between them. CDR3 region: CSASDSEAFF. The CDR3 bases are TGCAGTGCTAGTGACAGTGAAGCTTTCTTT.

The V call is TRBV6-6, the J call TRBJ2-7; D call uncertain. There are 12 residues in the CDR3. Deletions cut 4 bases from V and 0 bases from J, with 4 bases between. Germline-derived CDR1 and CDR2 are MNHNY and SVGAGI (reference sequence). The CDR3 DNA follows: TGTGCCAGCAGTTCCTTCTCCTACGAGCAGTACTTC. It is translated as CASSSFSYEQYF.

V gene TRBV11-2 combines with J gene TRBJ2-1; 12 bases match TRBD1. Germline CDR1 is SGHAT and CDR2 is FQNNGV. Trimming took 2 bases from V and 10 from J; bases not matched to a gene: 9. This CDR3 has 16 amino acids. CDR3 DNA sequence: TGTGCCAGCAGCTTAAACCCGGGACAGGGGGCCGGGGAGCAGTTCTTC. Protein product: CASSLNPGQGAGEQFF.

About this clone: At the DNA level, this CDR3 is encoded by other sequences in the same sample as well. The V and J genes are TRBV19 and TRBJ1-2, with D perhaps matching TRBD1 (6 bases). This CDR3 has 13 residues. The ends were cut back, 2 bases at V and 8 bases at J, with 12 bases in the middle. Germline V gene data show CDR1 as LNHDA and CDR2 as SQIVND (reference sequence). The DNA of the CDR3 is TGTGCCAGTAGTATACAGGGGAAAGGAGGCTACACCTTC. It codes for CASSIQGKGGYTF.

This clone was seen repeatedly, ten times or more. The chain employs TRBV11-2 and TRBJ1-5; no firm D call. CDR3 length equals 14 residues. Germline V gene data show CDR1 as SGHAT and CDR2 as FQNNGV. V lost 2 bases and J lost 0, with 5 bases in between. CDR3 protein: CASSLSDSNQPQHF. The DNA of the CDR3 is TGTGCCAGCAGCTTATCAGATAGCAATCAGCCCCAGCATTTT.